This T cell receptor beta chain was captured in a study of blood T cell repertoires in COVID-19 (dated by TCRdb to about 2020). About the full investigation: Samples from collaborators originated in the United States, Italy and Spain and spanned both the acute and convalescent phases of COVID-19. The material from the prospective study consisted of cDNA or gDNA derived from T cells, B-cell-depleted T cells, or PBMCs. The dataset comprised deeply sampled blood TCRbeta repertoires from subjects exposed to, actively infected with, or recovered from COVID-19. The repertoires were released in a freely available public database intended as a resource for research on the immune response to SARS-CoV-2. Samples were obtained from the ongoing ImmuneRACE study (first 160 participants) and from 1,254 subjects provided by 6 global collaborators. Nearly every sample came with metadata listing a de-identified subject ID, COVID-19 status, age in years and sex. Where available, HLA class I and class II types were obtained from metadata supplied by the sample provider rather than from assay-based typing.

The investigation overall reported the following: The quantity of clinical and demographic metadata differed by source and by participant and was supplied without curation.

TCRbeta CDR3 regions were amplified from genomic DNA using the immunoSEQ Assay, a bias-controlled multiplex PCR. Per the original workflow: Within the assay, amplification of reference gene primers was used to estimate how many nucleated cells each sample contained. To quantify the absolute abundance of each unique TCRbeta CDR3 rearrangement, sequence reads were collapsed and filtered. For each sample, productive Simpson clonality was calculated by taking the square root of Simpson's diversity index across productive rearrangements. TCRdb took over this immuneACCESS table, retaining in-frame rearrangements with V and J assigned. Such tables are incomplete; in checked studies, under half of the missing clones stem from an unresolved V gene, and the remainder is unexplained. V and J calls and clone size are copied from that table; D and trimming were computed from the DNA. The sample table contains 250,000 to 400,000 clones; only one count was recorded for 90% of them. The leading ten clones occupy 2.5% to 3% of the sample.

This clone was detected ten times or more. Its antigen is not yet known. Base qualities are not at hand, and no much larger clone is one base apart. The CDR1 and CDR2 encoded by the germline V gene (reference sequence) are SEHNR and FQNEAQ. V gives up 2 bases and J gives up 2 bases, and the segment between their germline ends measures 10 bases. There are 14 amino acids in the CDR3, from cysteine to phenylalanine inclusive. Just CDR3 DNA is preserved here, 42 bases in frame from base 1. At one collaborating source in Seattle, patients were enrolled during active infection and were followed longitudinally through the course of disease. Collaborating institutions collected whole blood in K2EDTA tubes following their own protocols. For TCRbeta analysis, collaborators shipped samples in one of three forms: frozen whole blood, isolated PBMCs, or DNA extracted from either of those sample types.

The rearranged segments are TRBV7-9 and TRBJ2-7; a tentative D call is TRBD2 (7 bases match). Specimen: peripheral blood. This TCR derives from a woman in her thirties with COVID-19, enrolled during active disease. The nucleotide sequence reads TGTGCCAGCAGCTTAAGCGGGACAACCTACGAGCAGTACTTC. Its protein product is CASSLSGTTYEQYF.